This T cell receptor beta chain was retrieved from a study of blood T cells in healthy people across ages. Using a J-beta primer mix together with a sample-barcoded 5' primer, a second PCR was run for roughly 6 to 11 cycles. CDR3-containing paired-end reads numbered at least 2.5 million in each sample. MiXCR, run by TCRdb on the 5' RACE reads, gives a single entry per CDR3 protein. In the table there are fewer than 1,000,000 distinct CDR3 sequences, under 45% of which are singletons. V shed 1 base and J 1 base; nucleotides not matched to a gene: 4. CDR1 DFQATT and CDR2 SNEGSKA come from the germline V gene (reference sequence). The CDR3 has 14 residues. This clonotype was seen a handful of times.

The sequence was collected from a man between 60 and 70 years old in good health. The chain carries TRBV20-1 and TRBJ2-7; 7 nucleotides match TRBD1. Material: blood. CDR3 protein: CSARGVDRSYEQYF. The CDR3 region has the DNA TGCAGTGCTAGAGGCGTGGACAGGTCCTACGAGCAGTACTTC.